A selection of T cell receptor beta chains follows, all from one sample in a study of T cell changes during pregnancy in multiple sclerosis. Produced via immunoSEQ multiplex PCR; TCRdb's table is partial and in-frame only. There are 55,000 to 75,000 clones in the sample; about nine tenths occur only once, and about 2.2% lies in the top ten. The specimen was peripheral blood, collected in the third trimester of pregnancy. The receptors here all came from a female donor in good health, enrolled as a control in a pregnancy study. Each CDR3 is given with its conserved first and last residue. The D gene is left open where the match is weak. The size entry is marked missing in some rows and otherwise reads once, few, many or a size class.

J,size,V,D,DNA,CDR3
TRBJ2-7,-,TRBV2,-,TGTGCCAGCAAAAACGAGCGGCTTAACTACGAGCAGTACTTC,CASKNERLNYEQYF
TRBJ2-3,-,TRBV2,-,TGTGCCACCAGAGGACAGAGAACCCTCACAGATACGCAGTATTTT,CATRGQRTLTDTQYF
TRBJ2-5,-,TRBV27,TRBD2,TGTGCCAGCAGTCCACGGACTAGGGGCCAAGAGACCCAGTACTTC,CASSPRTRGQETQYF
TRBJ2-6,-,TRBV7-9,-,TGTGCCAGCAGCCAATCCTCAGGTGGGGCCAACGTCCTGACTTTC,CASSQSSGGANVLTF
TRBJ2-1,-,TRBV5-1,-,TGCGCCAGCAGCGCCTCGGAGGAGGGCTACAATGAGCAGTTCTTC,CASSASEEGYNEQFF
TRBJ1-2,few,TRBV5-1,TRBD1,TGCGCCAGCAGCGTACAGGGGCGAGGGTATGGCTACACCTTC,CASSVQGRGYGYTF
TRBJ2-2,-,TRBV2,-,TGTGCCAGCGCCCCCGGGGGATTCGGGAACACCGGGGAGCTGTTTTTT,CASAPGGFGNTGELFF
TRBJ2-5,once,TRBV2,-,TGTGCCAGCAGTGAAGCCAGGGTATGGGAGACCCAGTACTTC,CASSEARVWETQYF
TRBJ2-1,few,TRBV28,-,TGTGCCAGCAGTTTATACAGGGATCCCTACAATGAGCAGTTCTTC,CASSLYRDPYNEQFF
TRBJ2-5,-,TRBV30,TRBD2,TGTGCCTGGAGCCGACTAGCGGGGGGCCCAGAGACCCAGTACTTC,CAWSRLAGGPETQYF
TRBJ1-6,few,TRBV7-8,TRBD1,TGTGCCAGCAGCTTGGGACAGGGTTATTCACCCCTCCACTTT,CASSLGQGYSPLHF
TRBJ1-1,once,TRBV19,TRBD1,TGTGCCACACAGGGGTACACTGAAGCTTTCTTT,CATQGYTEAFF
TRBJ1-1,-,TRBV4-1,-,TGCGCCAGCAGCCAACGGGACTCCGGAGCGGCTTTCTTT,CASSQRDSGAAFF
TRBJ1-1,once,TRBV7-9,-,TGTGCCAGCAGCCCGGGGGGCGGTGAAGCTTTCTTT,CASSPGGGEAFF
TRBJ2-7,-,TRBV6-5,-,TGTGCCAGCAGTTACTCGACAGGTCGGGTCGGGGAGCAGTACTTC,CASSYSTGRVGEQYF
TRBJ2-3,-,TRBV5-6,TRBD2,TGTGCCAGCAGCTTGTTCCGGACTAGCGGGGGTAGGAGGACAGATACGCAGTATTTT,CASSLFRTSGGRRTDTQYF
TRBJ2-7,-,TRBV4-1,-,TGCGCCAGCAGCCAAGATCTAAGCGTACGTTCCTACGAGCAGTACTTC,CASSQDLSVRSYEQYF
TRBJ1-3,-,TRBV18,-,TGTGCCAGCTCACCTGACATCACAGGAAACACCATATATTTT,CASSPDITGNTIYF
TRBJ2-2,-,TRBV28,TRBD1,TGTGCCAGCAGTCTTCTCGCCCCCGGGACAGGCTACACCGGGGAGCTGTTTTTT,CASSLLAPGTGYTGELFF
TRBJ2-6,-,TRBV25-1,-,TGTGCCAGCAGTGACAGGGCCTCTGGGGCCAACGTCCTGACTTTC,CASSDRASGANVLTF
TRBJ2-7,-,TRBV28,TRBD1,TGTGCCAGCAGACCAACCCGGGACAGAGGCATCAAGGCCTACGAGCAGTACTTC,CASRPTRDRGIKAYEQYF
TRBJ1-1,-,TRBV6-5,-,TGTGCCAGCAGTTTGTGGGGGGGGATGAACACTGAAGCTTTCTTT,CASSLWGGMNTEAFF
TRBJ2-5,once,TRBV4-2,TRBD2,TGTGCCAGCAGCCAAGATGCTAGCGGGGGGCCGGAGACCCAGTACTTC,CASSQDASGGPETQYF
TRBJ2-3,once,TRBV11-2,TRBD2,TGTGCCAGCGGGGGGCTAGCGGGGGAATCCTCTAGCACAGATACGCAGTATTTT,CASGGLAGESSSTDTQYF
TRBJ1-1,once,TRBV25-1,-,TGTGCCAGCAGTGGACAGATGAACACTGAAGCTTTCTTT,CASSGQMNTEAFF
TRBJ2-2,-,TRBV11-2,-,TGTGCCAGCAGCTTAGAAGGGGCCGGAAGGGGCGGGGAGCTGTTTTTT,CASSLEGAGRGGELFF
TRBJ2-2,-,TRBV2,TRBD1,TGTGCCAGCGGTGACAGGGGTAACACCGGGGAGCTGTTTTTT,CASGDRGNTGELFF
TRBJ2-4,-,TRBV9,-,TGTGCCAGTTCCGGTAGGGGGAGCATTCAGTACTTC,CASSGRGSIQYF
TRBJ1-6,-,TRBV11-1,TRBD1,TGTGCCAGCACGAGGGACAGCTCCTATAATTCACCCCTCCACTTT,CASTRDSSYNSPLHF
TRBJ2-7,once,TRBV19,TRBD1,TGTGCCAGTAGTACCCTCGGGACAGGGGCCTACGAGCAGTACTTC,CASSTLGTGAYEQYF
TRBJ1-1,-,TRBV6-6,-,TGTGCCAGCAGTTACCCGGGGGGCACTGAAGCTTTCTTT,CASSYPGGTEAFF
TRBJ2-1,-,TRBV5-4,TRBD1,TGTGCCAGCAGCTTGGGGGGGACAGGGCAATACAATGAGCAGTTCTTC,CASSLGGTGQYNEQFF
TRBJ1-1,-,TRBV18,-,TGTGCCAGCTCACCCCGGACACTTGAGAACACTGAAGCTTTCTTT,CASSPRTLENTEAFF
TRBJ1-4,-,TRBV7-2,-,TGTGCCAGCAGCTTCTCGTCTGCAACTAATGAAAAACTGTTTTTT,CASSFSSATNEKLFF
TRBJ2-3,-,TRBV5-8,TRBD2,TGTGCCAGCAGCGTGGATAGCGGGAGCCTGGGCACAGATACGCAGTATTTT,CASSVDSGSLGTDTQYF
TRBJ2-1,-,TRBV5-5,TRBD2,TGTGCCAGCAGTCCCGGGACTAGCTATTACAATGAGCAGTTCTTC,CASSPGTSYYNEQFF
TRBJ1-1,once,TRBV7-6,-,TGTGCCAGCAGCTTATTCCCGGCGGAGGAGGGTGAAGCTTTCTTT,CASSLFPAEEGEAFF
TRBJ2-1,-,TRBV7-9,-,TGTGCCAGCAACCTAAATCACAATGAGCAGTTCTTC,CASNLNHNEQFF
TRBJ1-1,few,TRBV5-6,-,TGTGCCAGCTCAACGGGGGGGATCTCTGAAGCTTTCTTT,CASSTGGISEAFF
TRBJ1-2,once,TRBV18,TRBD1,TGTGCCAGCTCACCACCAGGGACAGCCGCCGCTAACTATGGCTACACCTTC,CASSPPGTAAANYGYTF
TRBJ2-3,-,TRBV5-1,TRBD2,TGCGCCAGCAGCTACAGACTAGCGGTATACACAGATACGCAGTATTTT,CASSYRLAVYTDTQYF
TRBJ1-1,-,TRBV4-1,TRBD1,TGCGCCAGCAGCCTTACAGGGGGTAAGCGCGACACTGAAGCTTTCTTT,CASSLTGGKRDTEAFF
TRBJ2-3,-,TRBV25-1,-,TGTGCCAGCAGTGAATATGGGGGCGATAGTGGCCCCACAGATACGCAGTATTTT,CASSEYGGDSGPTDTQYF
TRBJ2-1,-,TRBV10-3,TRBD2,TGTGCCATCAGTGAGCGGACTAGTATTATCGGTGAGCAGTTCTTC,CAISERTSIIGEQFF
TRBJ2-7,-,TRBV27,TRBD1,TGTGCCAGCTCCTTAAAGGGGGCCCGCTCCTACGAGCAGTACTTC,CASSLKGARSYEQYF
TRBJ2-7,-,TRBV5-4,-,TGTGCCAGCAGCTGGGCCGGGGGTCAGAGAGGCTACGAGCAGTACTTC,CASSWAGGQRGYEQYF